These 8 T cell receptor beta chains came from one sample sequenced in a study of blood T cell repertoires in COVID-19. Only in-frame clones appear in the TCRdb table, and some are missing; sequencing was by immunoSEQ multiplex PCR. Of about 47,000 clones in the sample, under 85% were seen once. Specimen: peripheral blood. These TCRs come from a man in his sixties with active COVID-19.

The rearrangement links TRBV5-1 to TRBJ2-3; TRBD2 matches 15 bases. CDR3 length: 18 amino acids. V lost 2 bases and J lost 5; bases outside the gene matches: 9. The germline CDR1 and CDR2 sequences are SGHRS and YFSETQ. The CDR3 bases are TGCGCCAGCAGCTTTCTGGGACTAGCGGGAGGAATTGGAGATACGCAGTATTTT. Its translation is CASSFLGLAGGIGDTQYF.

This chain joins TRBV2 and TRBJ2-3, with unresolved D. Germline-derived CDR1 and CDR2 are SNHLY and FYNNEI. V was clipped by 6 bases and J by 3 bases, with 16 bases between them. CDR3 length: 15 residues. CDR3 in amino acids: CASRIPIKLTDTQYF. CDR3 sequence (DNA): TGTGCCAGCAGGATCCCCATCAAACTTACAGATACGCAGTATTTT.

The chain uses TRBV19 and TRBJ2-1; D may be TRBD2 (6 bases). Trimming took off 3 bases at V and 2 bases at J, with 11 bases between the two ends. The CDR3 contains 15 residues. CDR1 is LNHDA and CDR2 is SQIVND in the germline V gene (reference sequence). CDR3 protein: CASSMASGPYNEQFF. CDR3 nucleotides: TGTGCCAGTAGTATGGCCAGCGGGCCCTACAATGAGCAGTTCTTC.

This clone was picked up a small number of times. J is TRBJ1-6 and V is TRBV30; TRBD1 is a possible D gene (6 bases). V was cut by 5 bases and J by 0 bases, with 14 bases left in between. Germline-derived CDR1 and CDR2 are GTSNPN and SVGIG (reference sequence). The CDR3 contains 16 residues. The CDR3 loop is CAWGDKSSSYNSPLHF. CDR3 coding DNA: TGTGCCTGGGGGGACAAGTCGAGCTCCTATAATTCACCCCTCCACTTT.

This chain uses TRBV7-8 with TRBJ2-7; 7 positions agree with TRBD2. The V gene's germline CDR1 is SGHVS and CDR2 FQNEAQ. Trimming at V came to 3 bases and at J to 2 bases, leaving 13 bases not matched to a gene. The CDR3 loop spans 17 amino acids. CDR3 bases: TGTGCCAGCAGCTTCGGTAGCTCGGCGGGAGCGACCTACGAGCAGTACTTC. It translates to CASSFGSSAGATYEQYF.

This clone was seen once. The genes are TRBV9 and TRBJ2-3, with 10 bases lining up with TRBD2. The CDR3 has 15 residues. Unmatched junction bases numbered 2, after V lost 0 bases and J lost 4 bases. The V gene's germline CDR1 is SGDLS and CDR2 YYNGEE. Here the CDR3 reads CASSVGAGGADTQYF. The CDR3 nucleotides read TGTGCCAGCAGCGTAGGAGCGGGGGGGGCAGATACGCAGTATTTT.

The chain uses TRBV19 and TRBJ2-7; D is ambiguous. The CDR3 totals 13 residues. CDR1 and CDR2 from the germline V gene are LNHDA and SQIVND (reference sequence). The V end was cut by 6 bases, the J end by 3 bases, with 12 bases between. The CDR3 loop reads CASSPIPNYEQYF. CDR3 bases: TGTGCCAGTAGCCCCATACCTAACTACGAGCAGTACTTC. Full variable domain (outside the CDR3, taken from reference TRBV19 and TRBJ2-7): DGGITQSPKYLFRKEGQNVTLSCEQNLNHDAMYWYRQDPGQGLRLIYYSQIVNDFQKGDIAEGYSVSREKKESFPLTVTSAQKNPTAFYLCASSPIPNYEQYFGPGTRLTVT.

The V and J genes are TRBV6-5 and TRBJ1-5; a possible D gene is TRBD1 (5 bases). CDR1 MNHEY and CDR2 SVGAGI come from the germline V gene. The CDR3 sequence is 13 residues long. The ends were cut back, 7 bases at V and 7 bases at J, with 14 bases in the middle. CDR3 region: CASNQGFRQPQHF. DNA of the CDR3: TGTGCCAGCAATCAGGGATTCCGGCAGCCCCAGCATTTT.